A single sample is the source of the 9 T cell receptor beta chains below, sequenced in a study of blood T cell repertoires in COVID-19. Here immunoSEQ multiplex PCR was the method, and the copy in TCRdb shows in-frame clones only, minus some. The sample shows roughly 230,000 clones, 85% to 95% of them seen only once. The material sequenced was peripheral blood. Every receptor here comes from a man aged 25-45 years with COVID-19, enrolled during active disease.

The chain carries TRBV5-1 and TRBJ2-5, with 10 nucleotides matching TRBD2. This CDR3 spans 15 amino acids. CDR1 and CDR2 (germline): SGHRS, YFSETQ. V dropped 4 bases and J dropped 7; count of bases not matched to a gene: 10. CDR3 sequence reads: CASSPLERGGLTQYF. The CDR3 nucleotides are TGCGCCAGCAGCCCCCTCGAGCGGGGGGGCTTGACCCAGTACTTC.

The CDR3 loop is CASSKQGEETQYF. In nucleotides, the CDR3 is TGCGCCAGCAGCAAGCAGGGTGAAGAGACCCAGTACTTC. V usage is TRBV5-1 and J usage is TRBJ2-5; D is possibly TRBD1 (5 bases). Germline V gene lookup returns CDR1 SGHRS and CDR2 YFSETQ. The ends were cut back, 4 bases at V and 3 bases at J, with 10 bases in the middle. This CDR3 is built from 13 residues. Looking up the rest from reference TRBV5-1 and TRBJ2-5 gives the full variable domain: KAGVTQTPRYLIKTRGQQVTLSCSPISGHRSVSWYQQTPGQGLQFLFEYFSETQRNKGNFPGRFSGRQFSNSRSEMNVSTLELGDSALYLCASSKQGEETQYFGPGTRLLVL.

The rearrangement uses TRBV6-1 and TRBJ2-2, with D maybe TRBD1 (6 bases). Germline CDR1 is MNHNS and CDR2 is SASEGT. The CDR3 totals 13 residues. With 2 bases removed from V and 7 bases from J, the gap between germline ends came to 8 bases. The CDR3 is CASSEWGHGELFF. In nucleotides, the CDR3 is TGTGCCAGCAGTGAATGGGGGCACGGGGAGCTGTTTTTT.

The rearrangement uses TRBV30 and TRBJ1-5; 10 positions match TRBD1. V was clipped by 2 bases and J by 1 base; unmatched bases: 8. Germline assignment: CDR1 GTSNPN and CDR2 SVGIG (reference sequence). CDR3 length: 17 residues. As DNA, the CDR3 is TGTGCCTGGAGTCCAAAGACAGGGGGCGGGAGCAATCAGCCCCAGCATTTT. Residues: CAWSPKTGGGSNQPQHF.

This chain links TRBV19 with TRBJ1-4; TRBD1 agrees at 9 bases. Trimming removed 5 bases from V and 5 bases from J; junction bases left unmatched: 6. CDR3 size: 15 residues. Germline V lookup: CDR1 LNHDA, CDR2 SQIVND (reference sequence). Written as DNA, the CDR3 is TGTGCCAGTAGTCTCGGACAGGGGACAAATGAAAAACTGTTTTTT. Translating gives CASSLGQGTNEKLFF.

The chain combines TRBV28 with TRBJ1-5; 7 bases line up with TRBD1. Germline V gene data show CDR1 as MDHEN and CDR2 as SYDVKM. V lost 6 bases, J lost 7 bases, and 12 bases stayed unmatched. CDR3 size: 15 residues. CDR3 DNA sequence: TGTGCCAGCAGCCAAAGAACAGGGGTTGAGCAGCCCCAGCATTTT. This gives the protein CASSQRTGVEQPQHF.

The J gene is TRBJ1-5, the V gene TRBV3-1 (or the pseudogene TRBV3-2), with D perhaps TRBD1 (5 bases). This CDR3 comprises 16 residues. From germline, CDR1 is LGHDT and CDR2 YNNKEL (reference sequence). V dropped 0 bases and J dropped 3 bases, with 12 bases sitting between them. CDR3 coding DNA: TGTGCCAGCAGCCAAGAGTCGGCAGGGAACAATCAGCCCCAGCATTTT. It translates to CASSQESAGNNQPQHF.

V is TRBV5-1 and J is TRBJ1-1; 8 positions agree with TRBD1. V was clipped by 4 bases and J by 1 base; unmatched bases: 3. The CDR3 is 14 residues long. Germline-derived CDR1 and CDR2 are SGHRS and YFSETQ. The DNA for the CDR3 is TGCGCCAGCAGCGGGACAGGTGGGAACACTGAAGCTTTCTTT. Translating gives CASSGTGGNTEAFF.

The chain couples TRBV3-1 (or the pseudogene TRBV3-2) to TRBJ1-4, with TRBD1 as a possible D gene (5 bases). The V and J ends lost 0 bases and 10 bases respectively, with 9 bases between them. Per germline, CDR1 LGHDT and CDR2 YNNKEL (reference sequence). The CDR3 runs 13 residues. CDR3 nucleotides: TGTGCCAGCAGCCAAGAGGGGGGAGGAAAACTGTTTTTT. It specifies CASSQEGGGKLFF.